A single sample gave rise to the 12 T cell receptor beta chains below, sequenced in a study of cytomegalovirus exposure and HLA in healthy donors. Both 60 Vbeta primers and 13 Jbeta primers went into the PCR. TCRdb keeps only in-frame clones here, not all; method: immunoSEQ multiplex PCR. This sample's table has approximately 77,000 clones. The sequencing input was PBMCs. The receptors stem from a man in his thirties or forties in good health and CMV-seronegative.

The chain uses TRBV7-9 and TRBJ1-1, with a weak D call TRBD1 (5 bases). The ends were cut back, 4 bases at V and 4 bases at J, with 13 bases in the middle. The germline gives CDR1 SEHNR, CDR2 FQNEAQ (reference sequence). This CDR3 comprises 14 residues. The CDR3 is CASSSTAGVTEAFF. Written as DNA, the CDR3 is TGTGCCAGCAGCTCCACCGCGGGGGTCACTGAAGCTTTCTTT.

J is TRBJ1-2 and V is TRBV29-1, with 8 bases identical to TRBD1. CDR1 SQVTM and CDR2 ANQGSEA come from the germline V gene. The CDR3 runs 13 residues. The trim removed 7 bases at V and 7 bases at J, leaving 11 bases unmatched. CDR3 amino acids: CSATRTGPIGYTF. The DNA for the CDR3 is TGCAGCGCTACCAGGACAGGGCCGATTGGCTACACCTTC.

This rearrangement joins TRBV7-8 to TRBJ1-5; the match to TRBD1 covers 7 bases. This CDR3 is built from 17 residues. V shed 1 base, J shed 2 bases, and the junction held 8 bases outside the gene matches. The germline V gene encodes CDR1 SGHVS and CDR2 FQNEAQ. The CDR3 region is CASSLGIGGIGNQPQHF. The CDR3 nucleotides are TGTGCCAGCAGCTTAGGTATAGGGGGCATAGGCAATCAGCCCCAGCATTTT.

Details on this clone: Relative to the germline gene, one junction end is altered; a read error may explain this. The rearrangement links TRBV5-1 to TRBJ2-3; 8 bases are shared with TRBD1. The CDR3 runs 13 residues. Germline CDR1 is SGHRS and CDR2 is YFSETQ. The CDR3 protein is CASSLLSGQGLHF. The CDR3 DNA follows: TGCGCCAGCAGCTTGCTGTCAGGACAGGGACTCCATTTT.

V usage is TRBV6-5 and J usage is TRBJ2-7; TRBD1 aligns across 9 bases. V gave up 2 bases and J gave up 2 bases; unmatched junction bases: 4. The CDR3 loop spans 15 amino acids. Per germline, CDR1 MNHEY and CDR2 SVGAGI. CDR3 residues: CASSYDGTGTYEQYF. CDR3 bases: TGTGCCAGCAGTTACGACGGGACAGGGACCTACGAGCAGTACTTC.

The rearrangement links TRBV29-1 to TRBJ2-7, with 13 positions matching TRBD2. V dropped 7 bases and J dropped 7; count of bases not matched to a gene: 10. The germline gives CDR1 SQVTM, CDR2 ANQGSEA. The CDR3 totals 14 residues. The CDR3 loop is CSALGTSGTREQYF. CDR3 sequence (DNA): TGCAGCGCCCTTGGGACTAGCGGGACACGGGAGCAGTACTTC.

The chain has TRBV11-2 and TRBJ2-7, with 8 bases that match TRBD2. Germline assignment: CDR1 SGHAT and CDR2 FQNNGV. The CDR3 has 16 amino acids. Losses at the gene ends were 1 base for V and 3 bases for J; bases not matched to a gene: 8. This chain's CDR3 is CASSLGKLAGIYEQYF. CDR3 sequence (DNA): TGTGCCAGCAGCTTAGGTAAATTAGCGGGGATCTACGAGCAGTACTTC.

The CDR3 loop is CASGNQGGVAEAFF. CDR3 bases: TGCGCCAGCGGAAATCAGGGGGGCGTCGCTGAAGCTTTCTTT. The gene calls are TRBV5-1 and TRBJ1-1, with 7 bases lining up with TRBD1. The germline CDR1 and CDR2 sequences are SGHRS and YFSETQ. CDR3 length: 14 amino acids. V shed 7 bases, J shed 6 bases, and the junction held 12 bases outside the gene matches. Complete variable domain (other parts from reference TRBV5-1 and TRBJ1-1): KAGVTQTPRYLIKTRGQQVTLSCSPISGHRSVSWYQQTPGQGLQFLFEYFSETQRNKGNFPGRFSGRQFSNSRSEMNVSTLELGDSALYLCASGNQGGVAEAFFGQGTRLTVV.

J is TRBJ2-3 and V is TRBV5-1; 7 nucleotides align to TRBD2. CDR1 is SGHRS and CDR2 is YFSETQ in the germline V gene. This CDR3 region has 18 residues. The V and J ends lost 2 bases and 4 bases, in that order; junction bases with no gene match: 16. The DNA for the CDR3 is TGCGCCAGCAGCTTCCTGACTAGCCCTCTACCAGTCGCAGATACGCAGTATTTT. This encodes CASSFLTSPLPVADTQYF.

The chain uses TRBV5-1 and TRBJ2-3; 9 bases fit TRBD2. Germline loops: CDR1 SGHRS, CDR2 YFSETQ. CDR3 length equals 16 residues. Germline trimming cut 4 bases from V and 3 bases from J; bases unmatched to any gene: 9. In DNA, the CDR3 is TGCGCCAGCAGCGGTGGGGCGGGGGGGCCGACAGATACGCAGTATTTT. This codes for CASSGGAGGPTDTQYF. The whole variable domain, filled in from reference TRBV5-1 and TRBJ2-3, reads KAGVTQTPRYLIKTRGQQVTLSCSPISGHRSVSWYQQTPGQGLQFLFEYFSETQRNKGNFPGRFSGRQFSNSRSEMNVSTLELGDSALYLCASSGGAGGPTDTQYFGPGTRLTVL.

In the case of this clone: Sequence at one end of the junction differs from germline and may be a read error. This chain uses TRBV7-7 with TRBJ2-7; tentative D call: TRBD2 (6 bases). The CDR3 loop spans 13 amino acids. Germline assignment: CDR1 SSHAT and CDR2 FNYEAQ (reference sequence). CDR3 sequence reads: CASSQQGGYEQYF. CDR3 sequence (DNA): TGTGCTAGCAGCCAGCAGGGAGGATACGAGCAGTACTTC.

This rearrangement joins TRBV7-8 to TRBJ1-2, with a weak D call TRBD1 (5 bases). Trimming shortened V by 3 bases and J by 6 bases, and 11 bases separated the two germline ends. The CDR3 consists of 13 residues. In germline, CDR1 is SGHVS, CDR2 FQNEAQ. The CDR3 nucleotides are TGTGCCAGCAGCTTGGGAGGGACGGATGGCTACACCTTC. The encoded protein is CASSLGGTDGYTF.